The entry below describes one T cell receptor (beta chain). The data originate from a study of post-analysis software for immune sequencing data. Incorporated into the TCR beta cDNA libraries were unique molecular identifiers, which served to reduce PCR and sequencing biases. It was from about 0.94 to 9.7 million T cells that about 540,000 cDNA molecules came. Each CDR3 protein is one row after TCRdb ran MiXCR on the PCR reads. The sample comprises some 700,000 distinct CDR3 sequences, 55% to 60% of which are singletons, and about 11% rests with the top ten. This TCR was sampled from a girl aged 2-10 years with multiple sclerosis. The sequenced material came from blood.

CDR3 protein: CASSSRVGQGSLQYF. DNA of the CDR3: TGTGCCAGCAGTTCCCGGGTAGGACAGGGATCGTTGCAGTACTTC. The chain carries TRBV28 and TRBJ2-7, with TRBD1 identical over 8 bases. This CDR3 is built from 15 residues. The junction had 14 bases not matched to a gene; V was cut back by 4 bases and J by 9 bases. CDR1 and CDR2 (germline): MDHEN, SYDVKM.